This passage covers 3 T cell receptor beta chains from one sample sequenced in a study of T cells in Graves' hyperthyroidism and ophthalmopathy. It was RNA transcripts that yielded the amplified TCR beta CDR3 regions. HTBI primers were employed in a first-round RT-PCR of the TCR CDR3. Each CDR3 protein is one row after TCRdb ran MiXCR on the multiplex PCR reads. Of around 600,000 distinct CDR3 sequences listed, 14% are singletons. Sequencing was done on a sample of blood. The receptors come from a young woman with Graves' ophthalmopathy.

This clonotype has at least ten counts. The gene calls are TRBV28 and TRBJ2-3, with 14 positions matching TRBD2. Per the germline V gene, CDR1 is MDHEN and CDR2 is SYDVKM. The CDR3 contains 16 residues. V lost 6 bases to trimming and J lost 6 bases; unmatched junction nucleotides: 8. The chain's CDR3 is CASSPGLAGVGDTQYF. DNA of the CDR3: TGTGCCAGCAGCCCGGGACTAGCGGGAGTCGGGGATACGCAGTATTTT.

This chain uses TRBV4-1 with TRBJ2-2; D is perhaps TRBD2 (6 bases). V shed 5 bases and J shed 8 bases, with 21 bases lying between them. From germline, CDR1 is MGHRA and CDR2 YSYEKL. CDR3 length: 16 residues. CDR3 residues: CASSREAPLGVGELFF. As DNA, the CDR3 is TGCGCCAGCAGCAGGGAGGCCCCTTTGGGTGTGGGGGAGCTGTTTTTT.

Many counts were recorded for this clonotype. V is TRBV7-2 and J is TRBJ2-7, with 11 bases identical to TRBD1. CDR1 and CDR2 (germline): SGHTA, FQGNSA. V gave up 5 bases and J gave up 3 bases; unmatched junction bases: 6. This CDR3 is built from 15 residues. The CDR3 loop is CASSTGQGAIYEQYF. For the CDR3, the DNA is TGTGCCAGCAGCACAGGACAGGGGGCGATCTACGAGCAGTACTTC.